Included here is one T cell receptor beta chain sequence, with context. Its antigen is currently unknown. This sample is drawn from a study of identical twins. Regarding the study as a whole: The models gave estimates that fell short of the out-of-frame TCR alpha sharing seen in monozygotic twins.

Via MiXCR, TCRdb re-called the 5' RACE reads, giving one row per CDR3 protein. This sample has 310,000 or so distinct CDR3 sequences, with about 8.3% found just once. Trimming took 4 bases from V and 11 from J, leaving 19 bases between them. This CDR3 region has 15 residues. Germline loops: CDR1 SGHRS, CDR2 YFSETQ. These data also formed part of another study, on yellow fever vaccine responses in identical twins.

V and J are TRBV5-1 and TRBJ1-6; a possible D gene is TRBD1 (6 bases). Sequenced input: memory (CD45RO+) T cells sorted from blood. This receptor was obtained from a woman in her late teens or twenties in good health. CDR3 nucleotide sequence: TGCGCCAGCAGCCCCCAGGGGCAGGGTGTACCACCCCTCCACTTT. Translated, it gives CASSPQGQGVPPLHF.